This passage covers 9 T cell receptor beta chains from one sample sequenced in a study of blood T cell repertoires in COVID-19. Profiled with immunoSEQ multiplex PCR; TCRdb holds only in-frame clones, not every one. The repertoire holds 81,000 or so clones, with approximately 92% as singletons. Sequencing input: peripheral blood. The receptors derive from a woman aged 55-70 years with active COVID-19.

The chain uses TRBV27 and TRBJ1-1, with D possibly being TRBD1 (5 bases). Trimming took off 5 bases at V and 0 bases at J, with 13 bases between the two ends. Germline V gene sequence: CDR1 MNHEY, CDR2 SMNVEV (reference sequence). The length of the CDR3 is 15 residues. CDR3 sequence: CASSAAGRVNTEAFF. DNA for the CDR3: TGTGCCAGCAGTGCGGCGGGACGGGTGAACACTGAAGCTTTCTTT.

The chain combines TRBV28 with TRBJ2-7; D unresolved. V was shortened by 5 bases and J by 0 bases, with 14 bases between the two germline ends. CDR1 and CDR2 from the germline V gene are MDHEN and SYDVKM. The CDR3 is made up of 15 amino acids. CDR3 in DNA: TGTGCCAGCAGTCCCCCCGACACCCGCTCCTACGAGCAGTACTTC. It encodes CASSPPDTRSYEQYF.

This chain links TRBV7-3 with TRBJ2-5; 7 positions agree with TRBD1. Looked up from germline, CDR1 is SGHTA and CDR2 is FQGTGA. The ends lost 5 bases at V and 2 bases at J; junction bases unmatched: 8. This CDR3 comprises 15 residues. This CDR3 is CASSPGQASQETQYF. Written as DNA, the CDR3 is TGTGCCAGCAGCCCCGGACAGGCCTCTCAAGAGACCCAGTACTTC.

V and J are TRBV18 and TRBJ2-7, with 9 bases matching TRBD2. Losses at the gene ends were 1 base for V and 6 bases for J; bases not matched to a gene: 7. This CDR3 comprises 15 residues. The V gene's germline CDR1 is KGHSH and CDR2 LQKENI. This chain's CDR3 is CASSPLLAGRGEQYF. CDR3 sequence (DNA): TGTGCCAGCTCACCACTACTAGCGGGCAGGGGCGAGCAGTACTTC. The variable domain in full, completed from reference TRBV18 and TRBJ2-7, reads NAGVMQNPRHLVRRRGQEARLRCSPMKGHSHVYWYRQLPEEGLKFMVYLQKENIIDESGMPKERFSAEFPKEGPSILRIQQVVRGDSAAYFCASSPLLAGRGEQYFGPGTRLTVT.

This chain links TRBV24-1 with TRBJ2-2, with a tentative D call TRBD2 (6 bases). The CDR3 length is 17 residues. V lost 1 base and J lost 2, with 13 bases in between. From germline, CDR1 is KGHDR and CDR2 SFDVKD. This CDR3 reads CATSDFITGVNTGELFF. CDR3 nucleotides: TGTGCCACCAGTGATTTTATAACGGGAGTTAACACCGGGGAGCTGTTTTTT.

The V gene is TRBV6-5, the J gene TRBJ1-3; a weak D match, TRBD1 (6 bases). The CDR3 extends over 14 amino acids. The V gene lost 8 bases and the J gene lost 4 bases, with 15 bases spanning the gap. CDR1 is MNHEY, CDR2 SVGAGI, per germline. The CDR3 sequence is CASSPYRDGNTIYF. The CDR3, as DNA: TGTGCCAGCTCCCCCTACAGGGACGGAAACACCATATATTTT.

The rearrangement uses TRBV28 and TRBJ2-7, with 11 bases matching TRBD1. This CDR3 region has 13 residues. CDR1 and CDR2 from the germline V gene are MDHEN and SYDVKM. V lost 6 bases and J lost 7; bases outside the gene matches: 5. The CDR3 loop is CASRDRGRGEQYF. The CDR3 region has the DNA TGTGCCAGCAGGGACAGGGGGCGAGGTGAGCAGTACTTC.

The genes are TRBV28 and TRBJ1-5; 7 positions match TRBD1. The CDR3 contains 15 residues. After removal of 6 bases from V and 3 bases from J, the junction contained 8 bases not matched to a gene. Germline CDR1 MDHEN, CDR2 SYDVKM. The CDR3: CASRGWDSPNQPQHF. The CDR3 nucleotides read TGTGCCAGCAGAGGTTGGGACAGCCCCAATCAGCCCCAGCATTTT. Looking up the rest from reference TRBV28 and TRBJ1-5 gives the full variable domain: DVKVTQSSRYLVKRTGEKVFLECVQDMDHENMFWYRQDPGLGLRLIYFSYDVKMKEKGDIPEGYSVSREKKERFSLILESASTNQTSMYLCASRGWDSPNQPQHFGDGTRLSIL.

V usage is TRBV24-1 and J usage is TRBJ1-1; D remains unclear. V was trimmed by 6 bases and J by 8 bases, leaving 9 bases between them. The germline V gene encodes CDR1 KGHDR and CDR2 SFDVKD. This CDR3 is built from 11 residues. In DNA form, the CDR3 reads TGTGCCACCAGTCGAGGAACCGAAGCTTTCTTT. It yields the protein CATSRGTEAFF.